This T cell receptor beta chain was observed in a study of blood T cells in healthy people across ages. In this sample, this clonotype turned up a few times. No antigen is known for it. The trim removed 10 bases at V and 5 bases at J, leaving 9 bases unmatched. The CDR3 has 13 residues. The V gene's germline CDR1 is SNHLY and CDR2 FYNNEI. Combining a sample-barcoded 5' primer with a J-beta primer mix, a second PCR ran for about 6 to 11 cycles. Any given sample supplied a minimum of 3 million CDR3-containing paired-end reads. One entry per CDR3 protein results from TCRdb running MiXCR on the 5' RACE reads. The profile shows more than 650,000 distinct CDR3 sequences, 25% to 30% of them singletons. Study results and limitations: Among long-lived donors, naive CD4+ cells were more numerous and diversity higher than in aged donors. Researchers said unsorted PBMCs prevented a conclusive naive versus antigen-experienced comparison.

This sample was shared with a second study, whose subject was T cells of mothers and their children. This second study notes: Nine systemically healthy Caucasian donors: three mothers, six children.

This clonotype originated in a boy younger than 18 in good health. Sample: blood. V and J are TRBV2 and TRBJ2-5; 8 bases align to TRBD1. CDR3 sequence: CAIRGQATETQYF. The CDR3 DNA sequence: TGTGCCATCAGGGGACAGGCCACGGAGACCCAGTACTTC.